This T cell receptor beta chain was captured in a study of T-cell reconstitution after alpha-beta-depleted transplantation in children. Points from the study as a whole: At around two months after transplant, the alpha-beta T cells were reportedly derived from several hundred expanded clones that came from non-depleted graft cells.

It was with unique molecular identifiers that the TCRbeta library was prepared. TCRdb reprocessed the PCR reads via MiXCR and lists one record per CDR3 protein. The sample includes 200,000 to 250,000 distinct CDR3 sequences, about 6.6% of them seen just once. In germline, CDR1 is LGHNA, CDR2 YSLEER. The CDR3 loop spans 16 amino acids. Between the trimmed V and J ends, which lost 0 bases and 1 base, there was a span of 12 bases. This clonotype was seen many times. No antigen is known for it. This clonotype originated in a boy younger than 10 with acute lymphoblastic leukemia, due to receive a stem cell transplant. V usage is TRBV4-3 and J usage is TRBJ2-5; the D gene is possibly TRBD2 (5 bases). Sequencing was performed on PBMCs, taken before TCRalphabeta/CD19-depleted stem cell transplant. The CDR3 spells CASSQDGPGTQETQYF. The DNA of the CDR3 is TGCGCCAGCAGCCAAGACGGTCCGGGAACCCAAGAGACCCAGTACTTC.